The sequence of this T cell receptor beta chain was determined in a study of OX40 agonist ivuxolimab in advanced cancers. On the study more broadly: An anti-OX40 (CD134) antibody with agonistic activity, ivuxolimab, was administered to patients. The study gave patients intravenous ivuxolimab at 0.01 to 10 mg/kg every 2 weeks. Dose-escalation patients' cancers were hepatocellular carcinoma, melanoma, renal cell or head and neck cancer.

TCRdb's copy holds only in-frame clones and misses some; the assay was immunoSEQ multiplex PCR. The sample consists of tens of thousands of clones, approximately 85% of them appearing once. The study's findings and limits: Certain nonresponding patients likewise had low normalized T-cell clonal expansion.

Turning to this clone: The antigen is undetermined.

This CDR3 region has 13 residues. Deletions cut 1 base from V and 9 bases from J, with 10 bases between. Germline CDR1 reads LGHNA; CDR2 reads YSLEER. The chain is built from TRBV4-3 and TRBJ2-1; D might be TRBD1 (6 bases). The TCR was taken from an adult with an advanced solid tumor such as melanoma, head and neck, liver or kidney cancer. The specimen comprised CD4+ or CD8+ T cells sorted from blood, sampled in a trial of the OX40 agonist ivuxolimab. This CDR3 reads CASSQGGLSEQFF. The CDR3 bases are TGCGCCAGCAGCCAAGGGGGGCTCAGTGAGCAGTTCTTC.